The present TCR beta chain was sequenced within a study of T cells in Graves' hyperthyroidism and ophthalmopathy. Study in general: Prior to any treatment, at the point of initial diagnosis, peripheral blood was collected. Whole-study findings and limits: Among thyroid clonotypes expanded above 0.001, most also appeared in blood. Separating ophthalmopathy from stable hyperthyroidism was achieved by a 13 V-J model.

The CDR3 extends over 16 amino acids. The V and J ends lost 3 bases and 4 bases respectively, with 19 bases between them. Details on this clonotype: What it binds is unknown.

RNA transcripts provided the source from which TCR beta CDR3 regions were amplified. The HTBI primer set served for first-round RT-PCR of the TCR CDR3. TCRdb re-derived calls from the multiplex PCR reads in MiXCR, one entry per CDR3 protein. The sample lists about half a million distinct CDR3 sequences, around 21% occurring once. Sequenced: blood. The chain has TRBV12-3 or TRBV12-4 and TRBJ2-7, with D perhaps being TRBD1 or TRBD2 (5 bases each). The TCR was taken from a young man with Graves' hyperthyroidism. The CDR3 DNA sequence: TGTGCCAGCAGTTTCAACCTTGGTGTCAGGGAGTACGAGCAGTACTTC. It specifies CASSFNLGVREYEQYF.